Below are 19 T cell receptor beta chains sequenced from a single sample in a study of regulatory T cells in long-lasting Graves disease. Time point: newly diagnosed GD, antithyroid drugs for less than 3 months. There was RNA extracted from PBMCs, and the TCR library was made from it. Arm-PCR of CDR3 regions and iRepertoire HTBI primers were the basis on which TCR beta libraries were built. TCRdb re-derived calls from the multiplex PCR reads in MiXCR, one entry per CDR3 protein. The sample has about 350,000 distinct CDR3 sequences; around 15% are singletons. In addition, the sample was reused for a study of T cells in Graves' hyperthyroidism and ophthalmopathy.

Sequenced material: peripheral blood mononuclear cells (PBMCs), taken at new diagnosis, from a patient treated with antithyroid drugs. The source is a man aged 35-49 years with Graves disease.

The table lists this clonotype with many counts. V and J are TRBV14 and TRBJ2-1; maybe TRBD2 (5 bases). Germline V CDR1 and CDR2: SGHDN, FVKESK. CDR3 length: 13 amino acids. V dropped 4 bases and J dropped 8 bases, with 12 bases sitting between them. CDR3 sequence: CASSPFSEDEQFF. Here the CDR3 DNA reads TGTGCCAGCAGCCCTTTTAGCGAGGATGAGCAGTTCTTC. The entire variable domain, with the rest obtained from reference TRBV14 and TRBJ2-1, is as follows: EAGVTQFPSHSVIEKGQTVTLRCDPISGHDNLYWYRRVMGKEIKFLLHFVKESKQDESGMPNNRFLAERTGGTYSTLKVQPAELEDSGVYFCASSPFSEDEQFFGPGTRLTVL.

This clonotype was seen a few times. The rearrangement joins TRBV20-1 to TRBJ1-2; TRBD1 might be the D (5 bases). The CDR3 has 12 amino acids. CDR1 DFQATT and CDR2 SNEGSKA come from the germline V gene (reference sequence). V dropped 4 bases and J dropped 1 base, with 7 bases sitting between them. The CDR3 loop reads CSATGSNYGYTF. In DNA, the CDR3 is TGCAGTGCTACAGGGAGTAACTATGGCTACACCTTC.

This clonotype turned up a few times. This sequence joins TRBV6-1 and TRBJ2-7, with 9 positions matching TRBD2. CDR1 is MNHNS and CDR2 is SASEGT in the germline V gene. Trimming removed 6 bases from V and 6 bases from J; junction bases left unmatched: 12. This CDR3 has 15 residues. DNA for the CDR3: TGTGCCAGCAGAACCCTCGGGACTAGCTATTCCGAGCAGTACTTC. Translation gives CASRTLGTSYSEQYF.

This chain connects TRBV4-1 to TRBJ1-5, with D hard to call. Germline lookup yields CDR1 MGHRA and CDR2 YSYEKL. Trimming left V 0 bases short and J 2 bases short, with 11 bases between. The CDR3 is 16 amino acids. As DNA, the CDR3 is TGCGCCAGCAGCCAAGATAGGCGGACGGGCAATCAGCCCCAGCATTTT. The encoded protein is CASSQDRRTGNQPQHF.

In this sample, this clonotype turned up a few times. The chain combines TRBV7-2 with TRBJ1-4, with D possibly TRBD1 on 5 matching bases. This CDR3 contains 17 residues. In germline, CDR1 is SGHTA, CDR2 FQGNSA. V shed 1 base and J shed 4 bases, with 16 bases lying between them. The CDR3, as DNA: TGTGCCAGCAGCTTAGGGATCACTCAGGGTTTTAATGAAAAACTGTTTTTT. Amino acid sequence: CASSLGITQGFNEKLFF.

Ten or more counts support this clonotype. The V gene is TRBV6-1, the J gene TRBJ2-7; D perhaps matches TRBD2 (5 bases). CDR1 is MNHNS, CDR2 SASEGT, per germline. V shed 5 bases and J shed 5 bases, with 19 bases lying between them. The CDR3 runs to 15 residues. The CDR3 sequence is CASSPGPGFLNEQYF. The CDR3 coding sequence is TGTGCCAGCAGTCCCGGGCCGGGGTTTTTGAACGAGCAGTACTTC.

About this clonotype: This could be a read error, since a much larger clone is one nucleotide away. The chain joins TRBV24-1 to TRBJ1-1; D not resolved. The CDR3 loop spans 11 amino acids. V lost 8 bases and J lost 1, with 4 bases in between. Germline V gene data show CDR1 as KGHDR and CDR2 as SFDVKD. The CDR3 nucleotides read TGTGCCACCACAGGGAACACTGAAGCTTTCTTT. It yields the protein CATTGNTEAFF.

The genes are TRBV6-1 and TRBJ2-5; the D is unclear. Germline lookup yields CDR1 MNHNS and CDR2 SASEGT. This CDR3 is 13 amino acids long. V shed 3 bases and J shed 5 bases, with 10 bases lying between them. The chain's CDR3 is CASSDRQEETQYF. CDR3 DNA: TGTGCCAGCAGTGATCGGCAAGAGGAGACCCAGTACTTC.

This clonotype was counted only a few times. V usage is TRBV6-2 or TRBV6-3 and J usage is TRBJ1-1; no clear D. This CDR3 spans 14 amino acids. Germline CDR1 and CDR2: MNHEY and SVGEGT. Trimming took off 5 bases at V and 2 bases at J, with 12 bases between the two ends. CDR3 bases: TGTGCCAGCAGTCCTATTTACGGAAACACTGAAGCTTTCTTT. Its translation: CASSPIYGNTEAFF.

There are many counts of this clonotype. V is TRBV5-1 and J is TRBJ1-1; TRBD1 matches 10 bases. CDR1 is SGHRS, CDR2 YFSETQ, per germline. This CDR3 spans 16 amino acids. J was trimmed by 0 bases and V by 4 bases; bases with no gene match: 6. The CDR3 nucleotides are TGCGCCAGCAGCAGACAGGGGGCCGGGATGAACACTGAAGCTTTCTTT. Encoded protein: CASSRQGAGMNTEAFF.

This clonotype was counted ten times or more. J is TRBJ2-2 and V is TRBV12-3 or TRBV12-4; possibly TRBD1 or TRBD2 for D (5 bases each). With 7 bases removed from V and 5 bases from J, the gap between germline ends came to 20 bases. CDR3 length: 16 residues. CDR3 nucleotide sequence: TGTGCCAGCACCACGGTAGCGTCCAGGGAAACCGGGGAGCTGTTTTTT. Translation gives CASTTVASRETGELFF.

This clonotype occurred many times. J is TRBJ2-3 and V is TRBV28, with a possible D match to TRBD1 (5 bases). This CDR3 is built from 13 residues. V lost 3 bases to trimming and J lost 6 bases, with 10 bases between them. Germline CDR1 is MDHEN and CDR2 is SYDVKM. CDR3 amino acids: CASSFPDSDTQYF. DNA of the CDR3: TGTGCCAGCAGTTTTCCTGACAGCGATACGCAGTATTTT.

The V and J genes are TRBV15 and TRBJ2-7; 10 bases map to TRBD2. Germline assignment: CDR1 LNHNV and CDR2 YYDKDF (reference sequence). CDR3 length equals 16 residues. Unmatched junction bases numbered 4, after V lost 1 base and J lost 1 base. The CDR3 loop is CATSRAPTSGSYEQYF. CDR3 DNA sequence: TGTGCCACCAGCAGAGCCCCGACTAGCGGGTCCTACGAGCAGTACTTC. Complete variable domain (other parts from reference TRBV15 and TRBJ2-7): DAMVIQNPRYQVTQFGKPVTLSCSQTLNHNVMYWYQQKSSQAPKLLFHYYDKDFNNEADTPDNFQSRRPNTSFCFLDIRSPGLGDTAMYLCATSRAPTSGSYEQYFGPGTRLTVT.

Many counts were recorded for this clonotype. CDR3: CSARDARGDQETQYF. In nucleotides, the CDR3 is TGCAGTGCTAGAGATGCGCGGGGCGACCAAGAGACCCAGTACTTC. The rearrangement links TRBV20-1 to TRBJ2-5; D is perhaps TRBD2 (6 bases). With 0 bases removed from V and 0 bases from J, the gap between germline ends came to 11 bases. This CDR3 contains 15 residues. Germline V gene data show CDR1 as DFQATT and CDR2 as SNEGSKA (reference sequence).

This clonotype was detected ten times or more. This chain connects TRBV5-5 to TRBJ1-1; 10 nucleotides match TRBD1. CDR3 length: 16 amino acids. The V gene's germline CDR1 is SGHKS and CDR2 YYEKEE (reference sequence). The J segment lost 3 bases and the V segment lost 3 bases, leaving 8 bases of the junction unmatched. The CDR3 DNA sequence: TGTGCCAGCAGCTCGGGGGACAGGGGCTTTGACACTGAAGCTTTCTTT. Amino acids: CASSSGDRGFDTEAFF.

The CDR3 here is CAISISRTGENGYTF. The CDR3 DNA reads as TGTGCCATCAGTATCTCTCGGACAGGGGAAAATGGCTACACCTTC. The chain combines TRBV10-3 with TRBJ1-2; the match to TRBD1 covers 9 bases. The CDR3 loop spans 15 amino acids. Germline CDR1 reads ENHRY; CDR2 reads SYGVKD. V lost 5 bases and J lost 6; bases outside the gene matches: 10.

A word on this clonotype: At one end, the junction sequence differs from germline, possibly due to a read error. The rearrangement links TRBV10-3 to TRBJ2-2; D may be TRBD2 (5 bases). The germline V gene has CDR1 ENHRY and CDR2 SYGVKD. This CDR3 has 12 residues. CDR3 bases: TGTGCCATCATCGGAGGCACCGAGGAGCTGTTTTTT. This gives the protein CAIIGGTEELFF.

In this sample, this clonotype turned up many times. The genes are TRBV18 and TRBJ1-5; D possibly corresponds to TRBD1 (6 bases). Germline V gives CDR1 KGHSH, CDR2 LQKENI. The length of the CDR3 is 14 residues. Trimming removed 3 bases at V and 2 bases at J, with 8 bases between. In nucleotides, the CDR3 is TGTGCCAGCTCACCGGGGGCCCGCAATCAGCCCCAGCATTTT. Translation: CASSPGARNQPQHF. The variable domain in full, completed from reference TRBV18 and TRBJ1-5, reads NAGVMQNPRHLVRRRGQEARLRCSPMKGHSHVYWYRQLPEEGLKFMVYLQKENIIDESGMPKERFSAEFPKEGPSILRIQQVVRGDSAAYFCASSPGARNQPQHFGDGTRLSIL.

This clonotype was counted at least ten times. CDR3 sequence (DNA): TGTGCCAGCAGTTTTTCTAGGCCGCCAGGCGAGACCCAGTACTTC. It yields the protein CASSFSRPPGETQYF. This chain links TRBV27 with TRBJ2-5; unclear D gene. This CDR3 region has 15 residues. The V end lost 3 bases, the J end lost 5 bases, and 16 bases lay between the germline ends. Germline CDR1 is MNHEY and CDR2 is SMNVEV (reference sequence).